This T cell receptor beta chain was sequenced in a study of T-cell memory formation after mild COVID-19. About the research overall: TCR clusters were mostly confined to one donor each. General study results and limits: The appearance of some responding clones in pre-infection memory suggested that cross-reactive memory joined.

V was pared by 3 bases and J by 6 bases, with 9 bases between. CDR3 length: 13 residues. A word on this clonotype: As yet, its antigen is unknown.

Sample barcodes and UMIs were carried by the TCR alpha and TCR beta cDNA libraries that 5'RACE generated with constant-segment primers. TCRdb processed the 5' RACE reads anew with MiXCR; each CDR3 protein has one entry. The sample yields almost 550,000 distinct CDR3 sequences, roughly 20% seen once. This chain links TRBV12-3 or TRBV12-4 with TRBJ1-5; no clear D. The receptor's source is an adult woman who had mild COVID-19 (a few samples of this study predate the infection). Cell type and time point are not known. Source material: PBMCs or a T cell subset sorted from them (not recorded which). The CDR3, as DNA: TGTGCCAGCAGTTTCCGGGCAGGTCAGCCCCAGCATTTT. Translating it yields CASSFRAGQPQHF.